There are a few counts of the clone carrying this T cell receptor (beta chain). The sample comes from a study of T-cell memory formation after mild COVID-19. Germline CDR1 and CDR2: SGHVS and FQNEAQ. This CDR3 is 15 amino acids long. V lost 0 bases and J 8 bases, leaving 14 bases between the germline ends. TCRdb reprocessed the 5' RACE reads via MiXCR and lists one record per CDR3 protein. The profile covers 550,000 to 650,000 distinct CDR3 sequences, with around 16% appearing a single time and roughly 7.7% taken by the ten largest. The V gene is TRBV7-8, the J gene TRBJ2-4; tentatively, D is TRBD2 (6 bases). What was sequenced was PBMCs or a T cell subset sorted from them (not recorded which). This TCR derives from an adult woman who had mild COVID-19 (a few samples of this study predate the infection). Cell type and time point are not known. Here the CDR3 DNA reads TGTGCCAGCAGCTTAGCGGAGGGGTCCCTGGACATTCAGTACTTC. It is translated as CASSLAEGSLDIQYF.